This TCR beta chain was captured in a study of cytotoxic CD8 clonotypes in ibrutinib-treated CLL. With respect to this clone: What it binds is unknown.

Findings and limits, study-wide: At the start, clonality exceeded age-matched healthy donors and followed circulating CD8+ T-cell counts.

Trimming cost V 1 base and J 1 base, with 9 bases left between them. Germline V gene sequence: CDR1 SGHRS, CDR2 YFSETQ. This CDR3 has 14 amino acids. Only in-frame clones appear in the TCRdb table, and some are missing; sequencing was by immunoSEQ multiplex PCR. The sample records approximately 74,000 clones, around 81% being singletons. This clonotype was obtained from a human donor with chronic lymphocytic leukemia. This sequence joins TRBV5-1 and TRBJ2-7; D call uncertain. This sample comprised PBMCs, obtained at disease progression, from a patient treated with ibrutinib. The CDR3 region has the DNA TGCGCCAGCAGCTTGTTGGCGGTGTCCTACGAGCAGTACTTC. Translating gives CASSLLAVSYEQYF.